Listed below are T cell receptor beta chains from one sample, sequenced in a study of cytomegalovirus exposure and HLA in healthy donors. Generated by immunoSEQ multiplex PCR, the TCRdb table keeps only in-frame clones and is missing some. The repertoire holds 180,000 or so clones, nearly 80% seen once, with about 6.4% in the top ten. Sequencing input: PBMCs. These receptors came from a man aged 40-50 years in good health and CMV-seropositive. CDR3s include the opening cysteine and the closing phenylalanine or tryptophan. D genes are given only for firm matches. Not every row has a clone size; where given, it reads once, few, many or a size class.

>TRBD1|TRBJ2-7|TRBV4-2|once
TGTGCCAGCAGCCCCGGGACAGGGATCCACGAGCAGTACTTC
CASSPGTGIHEQYF
>NA|TRBJ1-1|TRBV7-9|few
TGTGCCAGCATCCCCCGACTGGGGAGCACTGAAGCTTTCTTT
CASIPRLGSTEAFF
>TRBD2|TRBJ2-7|TRBV15|NA
TGTGCCACCAGCAGAGGCAGGACTAGCGGGAGTCCTTACGAGCAGTACTTC
CATSRGRTSGSPYEQYF
>NA|TRBJ2-2|TRBV9|NA
TGTGCCAGCAGCGTAGGGGTGGGCCGGGAGCTGTTTTTT
CASSVGVGRELFF
>TRBD1|TRBJ2-1|TRBV9|few
TGTGCCAGCAGCGCCCCGCCTGGACAGGGGAACAATGAGCAGTTCTTC
CASSAPPGQGNNEQFF
>NA|TRBJ1-2|TRBV5-4|NA
TGTGCCAGCAGCTTGGCTCGGGGATCAGGCTACACCTTC
CASSLARGSGYTF
>TRBD1|TRBJ2-7|TRBV5-1|few
TGCGCCAGCAGCGCCGGGACAGGGAAGTCCGAGCAGTACTTC
CASSAGTGKSEQYF
>TRBD2|TRBJ2-1|TRBV6-5|NA
TGTGCCAGCACAAGGACTAGCGGGAGTGGTCGGCAGTTCTTC
CASTRTSGSGRQFF
>TRBD1|TRBJ1-6|TRBV11-3|NA
TGTGCCAGCAGCTCTTACCCACGGACAGGGATCGGGTCACCCCTCCACTTT
CASSSYPRTGIGSPLHF
>NA|TRBJ1-3|TRBV19|NA
TGTGCCAGTAGTCTCGACAGATATGGAAACACCATATATTTT
CASSLDRYGNTIYF
>TRBD1|TRBJ1-2|TRBV7-9|NA
TGTGCCAGCAGCCAAGGCAGGGACAGAACTAACTATGGCTACACCTTC
CASSQGRDRTNYGYTF
>NA|TRBJ2-3|TRBV29-1|NA
TGCAGCGTTGAAGAGGGGAGCCTCAGTTTAACGCAGTATTTT
CSVEEGSLSLTQYF
>TRBD2|TRBJ2-1|TRBV15|once
TGTGCCACCAGCAGAGACCTCGGGACTAGCGGGGGCAATGAGCAGTTCTTC
CATSRDLGTSGGNEQFF
>TRBD1|TRBJ1-1|TRBV2|NA
TGTGCCAGCGGACAGGGTCTGGCTGAAGCTTTCTTT
CASGQGLAEAFF
>TRBD2|TRBJ2-7|TRBV19|NA
TGTGCCAGTCGGGTGGGGCTAGCGGAGACCTACGAGCAGTACTTC
CASRVGLAETYEQYF
>NA|TRBJ1-1|TRBV6-6|NA
TGTGCCAGCAGTTACGGATCGGCGGCGGACACTGAAGCTTTCTTT
CASSYGSAADTEAFF
>TRBD1|TRBJ1-5|TRBV6-5|NA
TGTGCCAGCAGTGACAGGGGTGGGCAGCCCCAGCATTTT
CASSDRGGQPQHF
>TRBD1|TRBJ1-1|TRBV11-2|NA
TGTGCCAGCAGCCGGGACAGGGTAAAGGGTGAAGCTTTCTTT
CASSRDRVKGEAFF
>TRBD1|TRBJ2-7|TRBV5-1|NA
TGCGCCAGCAGCTTGGGGGACAGCATTACCTACGAGCAGTACTTC
CASSLGDSITYEQYF
>TRBD2|TRBJ2-7|TRBV6-5|NA
TGTGCCAGCAGTCGGGGGGGGTCCGAGCAGTACTTC
CASSRGGSEQYF
>NA|TRBJ2-3|TRBV2|NA
TGTGCCAGCAGCCCCCTAGGTTTTAGCACAGATACGCAGTATTTT
CASSPLGFSTDTQYF
>TRBD2|TRBJ2-5|TRBV9|once
TGTGCCAGCAGCGGCTACCGACTAGCAGATTTGTACCAAGAGACCCAGTACTTC
CASSGYRLADLYQETQYF
>TRBD2|TRBJ2-1|TRBV11-1|NA
TGTGCCAGCAGCACCAGATCCGGACTAGCGGGAGGTGAGCAGTTCTTC
CASSTRSGLAGGEQFF
>NA|TRBJ1-4|TRBV5-1|NA
TGCGCCAGCAGCTCGACAGCCACCAATGAAAAACTGTTTTTT
CASSSTATNEKLFF
>TRBD1|TRBJ1-1|TRBV2|NA
TGTGCCAGCAGCGGACAGGGTTTGAACACTGAAGCTTTCTTT
CASSGQGLNTEAFF
>NA|TRBJ2-2|TRBV7-3|NA
TGTGCCAGCAGCTATGCCACTAGGAACACCGGGGAGCTGTTTTTT
CASSYATRNTGELFF
>TRBD1|TRBJ2-7|TRBV6-1|few
TGTGCCAGCAGTGAAGTCTGGGACAGATCCTACGAGCAGTACTTC
CASSEVWDRSYEQYF
>NA|TRBJ2-7|TRBV10-3|NA
TGTGCCATCAAGGTGGGGCTCGGAACCTACGAGCAGTACTTC
CAIKVGLGTYEQYF
>TRBD2|TRBJ2-7|TRBV28|few
TGTGCCAGCTTACCCCAGCTAGCGGGGATACACGAGCAGTACTTC
CASLPQLAGIHEQYF
>NA|TRBJ2-2|TRBV19|NA
TGTGCCAGTAGTATTCCTCTTACCGGGGAGCTGTTTTTT
CASSIPLTGELFF
>TRBD2|TRBJ2-1|TRBV7-3|once
TGTGCCAGCAGTCCAACGGGACTAGCGGGAGGTTCCTACAATGAGCAGTTCTTC
CASSPTGLAGGSYNEQFF
>NA|TRBJ1-4|TRBV10-1|NA
TGCGCCAGCAGTGAAGATCAGGGCCGAAAACTGTTTTTT
CASSEDQGRKLFF
>TRBD1|TRBJ1-2|TRBV9|NA
TGTGCCAGCAGCGTAGATGGGACAGGGGGCGCGGGTGGTGGCTACACCTTC
CASSVDGTGGAGGGYTF
>TRBD2|TRBJ2-1|TRBV10-2|NA
TGCGCCAGCAGCACAAGAAGGGGACTAACGCCGTTCTTC
CASSTRRGLTPFF
>TRBD2|TRBJ2-3|TRBV5-4|NA
TGTGCCAGCAGCTCCCGACTAGCGGGAGGGCCCGATACGCAGTATTTT
CASSSRLAGGPDTQYF
>NA|TRBJ2-5|TRBV5-1|few
TGCGCCAGCAGCTTGGCGCCAGGTGAGACCCAGTACTTC
CASSLAPGETQYF
>TRBD2|TRBJ2-5|TRBV9|once
TGTGCCAGCAGCGCCTTAGCGGGAGGGGGAGAGACCCAGTACTTC
CASSALAGGGETQYF
>TRBD1|TRBJ2-1|TRBV11-1|NA
TGTGCCAGCAGCCAGGGACAGCTCTCCTACAATGAGCAGTTCTTC
CASSQGQLSYNEQFF
>NA|TRBJ1-6|TRBV7-2|NA
TGTGCCAGCAGCGTCGGGAATTTAAATTCACCCCTCCACTTT
CASSVGNLNSPLHF
>NA|TRBJ2-1|TRBV10-1|once
TGCGCCAGCAGTGACCTGGGTGGGGCGGAGCTGGCCTACAATGAGCAGTTCTTC
CASSDLGGAELAYNEQFF
>TRBD2|TRBJ2-1|TRBV11-2|NA
TGTGCCAGCAGCTTAGATCGGGCTAGCGGGGGATACAATGAGCAGTTCTTC
CASSLDRASGGYNEQFF
>NA|TRBJ2-7|TRBV6-5|few
TGTGCCAGCAGTGCAGGATCGGGAGCTTTCTTC
CASSAGSGAFF
>TRBD2|TRBJ2-2|TRBV4-1|NA
TGCGCCAGCAGCCAAGAAGCGGGACCGAACACCGGGGAGCTGTTTTTT
CASSQEAGPNTGELFF
>TRBD1|TRBJ2-1|TRBV7-9|few
TGTGCCAGCAGGGAACAGGGGCGGGAGCAGTTCTTC
CASREQGREQFF
>NA|TRBJ2-2|TRBV15|once
TGTGCCACCAACCGGAGAGGGAACACCGGGGAGCTGTTTTTT
CATNRRGNTGELFF
>TRBD2|TRBJ2-2|TRBV15|NA
TGTGCCACCAGCAGCCTCCGAGGCGGGAGGAACGGGGAGCTGTTTTTT
CATSSLRGGRNGELFF
>TRBD2|TRBJ2-7|TRBV5-1|few
TGCGCCAGCAGCTTCTCTCTAGCGGGAGGGTACTCCTCCTACGAGCAGTACTTC
CASSFSLAGGYSSYEQYF
>TRBD1|TRBJ2-7|TRBV20-1|NA
TGCAGTGCTGTCAAGGGGACAGTCCCGAACTTC
CSAVKGTVPNF
>TRBD2|TRBJ2-7|TRBV6-5|NA
TGTGCCAGCAGTGAGGAGGGACTAGGGGCTCAGCAGTACTTC
CASSEEGLGAQQYF
>TRBD2|TRBJ2-7|TRBV27|NA
TGTGCCAGCAGTTTAGGACTAGCGGGAGGTACCTACGAGCAGTACTTC
CASSLGLAGGTYEQYF
>NA|TRBJ2-2|TRBV15|NA
TGTGCCACCAGCAGAGATCTCGGCACCGGGGAGCTGTTTTTT
CATSRDLGTGELFF
>NA|TRBJ1-5|TRBV19|once
TGTGCCAGTAGTATTCAGAGTAGGGGGAATCAGCCCCAGCATTTT
CASSIQSRGNQPQHF
>NA|TRBJ2-5|TRBV7-6|NA
TGTGCCAGCAGCCTAACGGACACCCTATGGCGGGAGACCCAGTACTTC
CASSLTDTLWRETQYF
>TRBD2|TRBJ2-3|TRBV4-2|NA
TGTGCCAGCAGCCAAGAAGTAGCGGGGGGCGCAGATACGCAGTATTTT
CASSQEVAGGADTQYF
>NA|TRBJ2-5|TRBV4-1|NA
TGCGCCAGCAGCCGGGGACTCTACCAAGAGACCCAGTACTTC
CASSRGLYQETQYF
>TRBD2|TRBJ2-1|TRBV27|NA
TGTGCCAGCAGTTGGACCCTAGCGGGAGCTTACAATGAGCAGTTCTTC
CASSWTLAGAYNEQFF
>NA|TRBJ1-1|TRBV14|NA
TGTGCCAGCAGCTTGCCGGGACATGAAAACACTGAAGCTTTCTTT
CASSLPGHENTEAFF
>TRBD1|TRBJ1-1|TRBV18|once
TGTGCCAGCTCCCCCAGGGGGGCCCCCTCTGAAGCTTTCTTT
CASSPRGAPSEAFF
>TRBD1|TRBJ1-5|TRBV19|NA
TGTGCCAGTAGTCCATCGGGACAGGGGAATCAGCCCCAGCATTTT
CASSPSGQGNQPQHF
>NA|TRBJ1-1|TRBV27|NA
TGTGCCAGCAGTATCAACAGGGAGTACACTGAAGCTTTCTTT
CASSINREYTEAFF